The 3 T cell receptor beta chains below come from one sample, sequenced in a study of identical twins. Via MiXCR, TCRdb re-called the 5' RACE reads, giving one row per CDR3 protein. The sample yields hundreds of thousands of distinct CDR3 sequences, 18% seen once. This sample was shared with a second study, whose subject was T cells expressing NK-cell markers.

Sequences were obtained from PBMCs. The receptors come from a woman under 30 in good health.

This clonotype was observed a handful of times. The chain couples TRBV4-2 to TRBJ2-3; TRBD2 matches at 15 bases. The V gene end was trimmed by 4 bases and the J gene end by 3 bases; junction bases not matched to a gene: 8. Germline CDR1 and CDR2: LGHNA and YNFKEQ. There are 18 residues in the CDR3. CDR3 nucleotides: TGTGCCAGCAGCCTCCAGCTAGGACTAGCGGGGGGGACAGATACGCAGTATTTT. This codes for CASSLQLGLAGGTDTQYF.

This chain joins TRBV2 and TRBJ2-6; possibly TRBD1 for D (5 bases). This CDR3 contains 15 residues. Germline CDR1 SNHLY, CDR2 FYNNEI. Trimming pared 11 bases from V and 2 bases from J, leaving 16 bases between. The CDR3 DNA sequence: TGTGCCGGTTCTACAGGAACACCTGGGGCCAACGTCCTGACTTTC. Protein product: CAGSTGTPGANVLTF.

This clonotype was picked up a small number of times. CDR3 nucleotides: TGCGCCAGCAGCCAAGATTTCACTACTAAGGAGCAGTTCTTC. Protein: CASSQDFTTKEQFF. The chain recombines TRBV4-3 with TRBJ2-1; no clear D gene. The CDR3 is 14 residues long. CDR1 is LGHNA, CDR2 YSLEER, per germline. V lost 0 bases and J 10 bases, leaving 13 bases between the germline ends.